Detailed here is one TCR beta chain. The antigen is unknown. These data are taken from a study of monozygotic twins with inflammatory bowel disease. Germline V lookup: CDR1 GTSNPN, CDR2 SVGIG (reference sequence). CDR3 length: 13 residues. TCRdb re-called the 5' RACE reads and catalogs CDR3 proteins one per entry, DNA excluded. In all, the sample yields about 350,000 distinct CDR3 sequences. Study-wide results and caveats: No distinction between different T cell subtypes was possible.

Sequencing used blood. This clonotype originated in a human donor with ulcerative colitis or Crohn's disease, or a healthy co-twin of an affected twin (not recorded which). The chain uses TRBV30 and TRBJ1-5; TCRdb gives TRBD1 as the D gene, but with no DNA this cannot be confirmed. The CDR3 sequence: CAWRPGGGQPQHF.